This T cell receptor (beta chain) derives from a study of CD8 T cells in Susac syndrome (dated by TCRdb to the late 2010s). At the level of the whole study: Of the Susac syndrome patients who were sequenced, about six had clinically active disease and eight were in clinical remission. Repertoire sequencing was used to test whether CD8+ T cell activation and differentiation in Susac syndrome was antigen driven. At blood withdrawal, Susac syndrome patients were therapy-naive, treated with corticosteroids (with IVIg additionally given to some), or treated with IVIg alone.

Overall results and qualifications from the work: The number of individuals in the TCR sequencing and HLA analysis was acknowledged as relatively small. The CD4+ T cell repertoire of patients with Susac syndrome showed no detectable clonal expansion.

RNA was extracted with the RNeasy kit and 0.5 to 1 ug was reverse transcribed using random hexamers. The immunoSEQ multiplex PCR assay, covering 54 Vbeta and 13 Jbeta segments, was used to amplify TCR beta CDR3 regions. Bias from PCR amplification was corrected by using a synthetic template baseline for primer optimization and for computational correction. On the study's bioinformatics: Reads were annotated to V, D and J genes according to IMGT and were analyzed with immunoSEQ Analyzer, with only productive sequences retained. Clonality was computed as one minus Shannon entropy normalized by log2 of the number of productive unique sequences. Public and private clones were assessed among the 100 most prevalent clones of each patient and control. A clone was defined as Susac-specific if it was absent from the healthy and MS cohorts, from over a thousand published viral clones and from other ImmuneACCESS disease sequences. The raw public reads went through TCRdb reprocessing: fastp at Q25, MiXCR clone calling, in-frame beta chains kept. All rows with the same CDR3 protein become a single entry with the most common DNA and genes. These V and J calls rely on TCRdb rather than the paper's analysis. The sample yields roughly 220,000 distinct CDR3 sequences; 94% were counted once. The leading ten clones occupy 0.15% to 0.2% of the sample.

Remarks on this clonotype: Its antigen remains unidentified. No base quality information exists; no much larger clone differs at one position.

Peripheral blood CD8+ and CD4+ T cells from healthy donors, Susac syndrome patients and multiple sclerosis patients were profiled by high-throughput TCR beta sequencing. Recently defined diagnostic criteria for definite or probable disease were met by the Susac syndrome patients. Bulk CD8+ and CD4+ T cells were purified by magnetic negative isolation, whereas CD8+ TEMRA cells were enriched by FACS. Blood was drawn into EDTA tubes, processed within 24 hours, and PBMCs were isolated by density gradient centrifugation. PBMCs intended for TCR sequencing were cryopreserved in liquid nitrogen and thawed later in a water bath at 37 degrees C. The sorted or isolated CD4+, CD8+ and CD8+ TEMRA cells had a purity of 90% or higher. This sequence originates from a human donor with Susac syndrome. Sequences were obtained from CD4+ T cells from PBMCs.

Here is the DNA: TGCAGTGCCAACACAGGGTTGGGGAGCTCCTACGAGCAGTACTTC. This codes for CSANTGLGSSYEQYF. The sequence is built from TRBV20-1 and TRBJ2-7; the best D guess is TRBD1, with 6 bases matching. The germline V gene (reference sequence) sets CDR1 to DFQATT and CDR2 to SNEGSKA. From its cysteine to its phenylalanine, the CDR3 spans 15 amino acids. The only DNA kept is the CDR3, 45 bases in frame from the first base. The germline ends are 18 bases apart after V is trimmed by 6 bases and J by 0 bases.